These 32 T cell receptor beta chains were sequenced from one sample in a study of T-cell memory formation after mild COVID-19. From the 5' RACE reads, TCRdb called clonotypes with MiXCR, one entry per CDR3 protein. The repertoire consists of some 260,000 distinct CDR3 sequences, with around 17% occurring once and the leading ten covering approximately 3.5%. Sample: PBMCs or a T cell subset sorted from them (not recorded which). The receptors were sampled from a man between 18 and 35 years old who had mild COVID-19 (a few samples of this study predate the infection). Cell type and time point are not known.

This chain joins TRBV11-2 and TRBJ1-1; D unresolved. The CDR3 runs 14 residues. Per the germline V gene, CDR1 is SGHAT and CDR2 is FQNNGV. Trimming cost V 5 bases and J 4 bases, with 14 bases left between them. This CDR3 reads CASSKYTRGTEAFF. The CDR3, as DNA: TGTGCCAGCAGCAAATACACCCGGGGCACTGAAGCTTTCTTT. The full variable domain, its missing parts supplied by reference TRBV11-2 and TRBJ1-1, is EAGVAQSPRYKIIEKRQSVAFWCNPISGHATLYWYQQILGQGPKLLIQFQNNGVVDDSQLPKDRFSAERLKGVDSTLKIQPAKLEDSAVYLCASSKYTRGTEAFFGQGTRLTVV.

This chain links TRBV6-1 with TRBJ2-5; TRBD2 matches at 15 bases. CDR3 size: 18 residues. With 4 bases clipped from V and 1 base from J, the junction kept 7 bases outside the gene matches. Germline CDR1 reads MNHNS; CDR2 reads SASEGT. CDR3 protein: CASSVGTSGGNVQETQYF. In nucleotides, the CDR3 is TGTGCCAGCAGTGTGGGGACTAGCGGGGGGAACGTCCAAGAGACCCAGTACTTC.

CDR3 in DNA: TGCGCCAGCAGCCCGCGATTGATTGGGGGTATAGGGGCCGGGGAGCTGTTTTTT. Amino acids: CASSPRLIGGIGAGELFF. The J gene is TRBJ2-2, the V gene TRBV4-1; TRBD1 or TRBD2 may be the D gene (5 bases each). Germline V lookup: CDR1 MGHRA, CDR2 YSYEKL. This CDR3 has 18 residues. V lost 4 bases and J lost 6, with 24 bases in between.

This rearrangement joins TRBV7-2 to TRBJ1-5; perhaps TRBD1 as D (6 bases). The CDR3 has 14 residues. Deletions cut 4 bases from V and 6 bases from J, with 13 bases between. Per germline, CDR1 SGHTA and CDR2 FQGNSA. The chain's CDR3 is CASSYYRVSQPQHF. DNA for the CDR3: TGTGCCAGCAGCTACTACAGGGTCTCTCAGCCCCAGCATTTT.

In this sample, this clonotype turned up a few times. The CDR3 DNA sequence: TGTGCCAGCAGCCCCAGGACAGCTGCCTACAATGAGCAGTTCTTC. Translated, it gives CASSPRTAAYNEQFF. This sequence joins TRBV5-4 and TRBJ2-1; tentative D call: TRBD1 (6 bases). V shed 4 bases and J shed 2 bases, with 13 bases lying between them. The CDR3 consists of 15 residues. From germline, CDR1 is SGHNT and CDR2 YYREEE (reference sequence).

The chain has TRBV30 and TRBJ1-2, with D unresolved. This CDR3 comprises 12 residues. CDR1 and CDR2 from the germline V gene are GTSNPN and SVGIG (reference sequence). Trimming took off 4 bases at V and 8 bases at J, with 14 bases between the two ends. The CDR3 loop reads CAWISARRGYTF. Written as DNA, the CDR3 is TGTGCCTGGATTTCAGCGAGGAGGGGCTACACCTTC.

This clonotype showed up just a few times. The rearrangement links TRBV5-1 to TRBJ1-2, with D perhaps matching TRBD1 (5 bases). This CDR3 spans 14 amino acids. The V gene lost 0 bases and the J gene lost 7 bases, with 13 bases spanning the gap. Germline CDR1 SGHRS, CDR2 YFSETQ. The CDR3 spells CASSLDAGPGGYTF. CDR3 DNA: TGCGCCAGCAGCTTGGATGCAGGGCCGGGTGGCTACACCTTC.

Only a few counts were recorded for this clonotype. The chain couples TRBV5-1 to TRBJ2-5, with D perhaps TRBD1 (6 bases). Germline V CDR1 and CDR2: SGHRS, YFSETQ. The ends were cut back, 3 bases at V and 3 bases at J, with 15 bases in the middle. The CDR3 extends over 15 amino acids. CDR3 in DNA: TGCGCCAGCAGCTCCGCGAGGGGGTCCGAAGAGACCCAGTACTTC. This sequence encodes CASSSARGSEETQYF. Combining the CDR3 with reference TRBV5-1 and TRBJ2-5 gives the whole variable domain KAGVTQTPRYLIKTRGQQVTLSCSPISGHRSVSWYQQTPGQGLQFLFEYFSETQRNKGNFPGRFSGRQFSNSRSEMNVSTLELGDSALYLCASSSARGSEETQYFGPGTRLLVL.

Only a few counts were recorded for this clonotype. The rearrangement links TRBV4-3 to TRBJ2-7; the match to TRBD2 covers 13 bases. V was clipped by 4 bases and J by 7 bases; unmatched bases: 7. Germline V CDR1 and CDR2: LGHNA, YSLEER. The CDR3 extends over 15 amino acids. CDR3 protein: CASSRGTSGVEEQYF. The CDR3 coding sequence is TGCGCCAGCAGCCGAGGGACTAGCGGGGTTGAAGAGCAGTACTTC.

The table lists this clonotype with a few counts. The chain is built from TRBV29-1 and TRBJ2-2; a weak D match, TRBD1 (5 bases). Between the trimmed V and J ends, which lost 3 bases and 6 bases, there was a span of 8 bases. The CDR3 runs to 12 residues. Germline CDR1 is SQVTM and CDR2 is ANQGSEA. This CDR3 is CSVDPGSGELFF. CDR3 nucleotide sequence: TGCAGCGTTGATCCAGGGTCCGGGGAGCTGTTTTTT.

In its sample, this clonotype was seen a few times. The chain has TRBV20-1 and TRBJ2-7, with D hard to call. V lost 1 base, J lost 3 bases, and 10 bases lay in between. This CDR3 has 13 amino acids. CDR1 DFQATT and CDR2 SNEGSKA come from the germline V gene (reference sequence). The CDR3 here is CSARGGSDYEQYV. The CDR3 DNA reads TGCAGTGCTAGAGGAGGCTCGGACTACGAGCAGTACGTC.

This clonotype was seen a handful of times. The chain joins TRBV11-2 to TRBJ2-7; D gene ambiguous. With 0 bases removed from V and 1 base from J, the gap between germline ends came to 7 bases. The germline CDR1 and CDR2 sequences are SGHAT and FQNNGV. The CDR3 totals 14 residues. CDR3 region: CASSLDLLSYEQYF. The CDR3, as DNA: TGTGCCAGCAGCTTAGATCTGCTATCCTACGAGCAGTACTTC.

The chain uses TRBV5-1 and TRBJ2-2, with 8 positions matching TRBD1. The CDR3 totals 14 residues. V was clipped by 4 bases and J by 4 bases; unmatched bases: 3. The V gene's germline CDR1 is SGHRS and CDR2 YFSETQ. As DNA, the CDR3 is TGCGCCAGCAGCATCCAGGGGGCCACCGGGGAGCTGTTTTTT. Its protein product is CASSIQGATGELFF.

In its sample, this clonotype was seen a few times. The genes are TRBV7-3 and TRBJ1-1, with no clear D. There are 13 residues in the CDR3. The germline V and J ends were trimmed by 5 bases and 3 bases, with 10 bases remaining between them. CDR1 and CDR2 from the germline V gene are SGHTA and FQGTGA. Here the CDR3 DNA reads TGTGCCAGCAGCCTTATGGGAGACACTGAAGCTTTCTTT. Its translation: CASSLMGDTEAFF.

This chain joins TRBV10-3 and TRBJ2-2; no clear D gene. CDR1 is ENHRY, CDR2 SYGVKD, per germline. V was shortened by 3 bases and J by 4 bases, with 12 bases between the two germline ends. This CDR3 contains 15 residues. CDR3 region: CAISDRDGPTGELFF. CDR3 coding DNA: TGTGCCATCAGTGACCGAGACGGTCCCACCGGGGAGCTGTTTTTT.

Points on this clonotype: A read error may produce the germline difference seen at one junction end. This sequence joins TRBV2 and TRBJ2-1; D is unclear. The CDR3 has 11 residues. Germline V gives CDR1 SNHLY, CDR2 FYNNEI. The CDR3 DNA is TGTGCCAACAGTTTGGCCGATGAGCAGTTCTTC. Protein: CANSLADEQFF.

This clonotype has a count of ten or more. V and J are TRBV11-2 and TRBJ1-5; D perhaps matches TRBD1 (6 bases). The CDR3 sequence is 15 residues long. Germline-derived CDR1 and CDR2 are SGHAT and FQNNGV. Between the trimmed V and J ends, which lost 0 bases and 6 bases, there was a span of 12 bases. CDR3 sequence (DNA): TGTGCCAGCAGCTTAGACCAGGGGACGGGTCAGCCCCAGCATTTT. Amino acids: CASSLDQGTGQPQHF. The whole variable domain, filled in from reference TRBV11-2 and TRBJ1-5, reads EAGVAQSPRYKIIEKRQSVAFWCNPISGHATLYWYQQILGQGPKLLIQFQNNGVVDDSQLPKDRFSAERLKGVDSTLKIQPAKLEDSAVYLCASSLDQGTGQPQHFGDGTRLSIL.

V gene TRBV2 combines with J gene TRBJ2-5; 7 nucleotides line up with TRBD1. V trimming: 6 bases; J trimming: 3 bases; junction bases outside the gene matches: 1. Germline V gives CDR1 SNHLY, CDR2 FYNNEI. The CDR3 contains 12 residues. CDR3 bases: TGTGCCAGCAGCAGGGGGAAAGAGACCCAGTACTTC. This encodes CASSRGKETQYF.

The CDR3 reads CSAPRGLQGTVGYTF. The CDR3 nucleotides are TGCAGTGCCCCAAGGGGGCTACAGGGAACCGTTGGCTACACCTTC. This sequence joins TRBV20-1 and TRBJ1-2; 7 bases line up with TRBD1. V was clipped by 6 bases and J by 7 bases; unmatched bases: 17. The germline gives CDR1 DFQATT, CDR2 SNEGSKA (reference sequence). The CDR3 length is 15 residues.

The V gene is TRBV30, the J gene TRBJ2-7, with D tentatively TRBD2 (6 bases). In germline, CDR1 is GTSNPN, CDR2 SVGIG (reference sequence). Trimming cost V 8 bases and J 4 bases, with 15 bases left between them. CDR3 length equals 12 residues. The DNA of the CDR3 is TGTGCCGGAGGGAAGGGCCTTTACGAGCAGTACTTC. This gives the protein CAGGKGLYEQYF.

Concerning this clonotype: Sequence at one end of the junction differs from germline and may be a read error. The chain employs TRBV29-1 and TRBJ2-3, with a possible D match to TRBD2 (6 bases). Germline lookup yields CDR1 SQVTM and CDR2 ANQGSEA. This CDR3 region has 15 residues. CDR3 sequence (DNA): TGCAGCGTTGAACTCTACGGGGGAAGTACAGATACACAGTATTTT. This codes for CSVELYGGSTDTQYF.

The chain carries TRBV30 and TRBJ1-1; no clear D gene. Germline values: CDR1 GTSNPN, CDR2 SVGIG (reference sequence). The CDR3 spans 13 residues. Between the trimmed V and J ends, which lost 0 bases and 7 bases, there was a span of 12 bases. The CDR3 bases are TGTGCCTGGAGTGTCTTAGGGTCCCTTGAAGCTTTCTTT. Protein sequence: CAWSVLGSLEAFF.

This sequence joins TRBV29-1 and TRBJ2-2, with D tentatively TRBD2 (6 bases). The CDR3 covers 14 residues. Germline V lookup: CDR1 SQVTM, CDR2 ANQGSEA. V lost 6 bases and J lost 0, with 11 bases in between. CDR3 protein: CSVIRDSNTGELFF. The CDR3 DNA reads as TGCAGCGTCATCCGGGACTCGAACACCGGGGAGCTGTTTTTT.

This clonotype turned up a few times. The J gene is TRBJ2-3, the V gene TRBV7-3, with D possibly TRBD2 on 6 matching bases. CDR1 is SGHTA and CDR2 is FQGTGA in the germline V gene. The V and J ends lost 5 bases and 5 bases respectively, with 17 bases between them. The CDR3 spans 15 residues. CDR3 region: CASSLVADPGDTQYF. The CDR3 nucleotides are TGTGCCAGCAGCCTCGTAGCGGACCCCGGAGATACGCAGTATTTT.

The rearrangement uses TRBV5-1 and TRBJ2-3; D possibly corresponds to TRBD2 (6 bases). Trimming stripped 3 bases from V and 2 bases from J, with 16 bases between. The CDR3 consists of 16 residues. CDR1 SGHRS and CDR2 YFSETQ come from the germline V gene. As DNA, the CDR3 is TGCGCCAGCAGCTCGGGTGGAGGGTTTGTCACAGATACGCAGTATTTT. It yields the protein CASSSGGGFVTDTQYF.

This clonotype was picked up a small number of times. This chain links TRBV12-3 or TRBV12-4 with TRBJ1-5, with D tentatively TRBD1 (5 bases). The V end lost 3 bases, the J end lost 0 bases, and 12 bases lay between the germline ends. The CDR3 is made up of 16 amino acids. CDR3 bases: TGTGCCAGCAGTTTCCGGGGCCACTATAGCAATCAGCCCCAGCATTTT. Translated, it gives CASSFRGHYSNQPQHF.

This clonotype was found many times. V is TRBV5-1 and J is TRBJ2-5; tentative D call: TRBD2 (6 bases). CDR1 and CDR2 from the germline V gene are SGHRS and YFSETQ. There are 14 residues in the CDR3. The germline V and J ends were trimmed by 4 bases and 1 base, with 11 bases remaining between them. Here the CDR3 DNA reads TGCGCCAGCAGCCTGGGACTTGGCCAAGAGACCCAGTACTTC. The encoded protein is CASSLGLGQETQYF.

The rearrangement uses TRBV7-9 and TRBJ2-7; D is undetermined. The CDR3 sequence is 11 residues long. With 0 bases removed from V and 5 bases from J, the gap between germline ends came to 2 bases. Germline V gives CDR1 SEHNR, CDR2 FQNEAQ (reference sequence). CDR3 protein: CASSLADEQYV. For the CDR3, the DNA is TGTGCCAGCAGCTTAGCCGACGAGCAGTACGTC.

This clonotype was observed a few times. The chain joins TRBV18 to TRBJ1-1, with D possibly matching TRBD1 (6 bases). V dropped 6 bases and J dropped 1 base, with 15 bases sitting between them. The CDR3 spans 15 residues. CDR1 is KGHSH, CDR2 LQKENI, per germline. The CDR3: CASSPTGGRNTEAFF. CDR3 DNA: TGTGCCAGCTCCCCCACCGGGGGCCGGAACACTGAAGCTTTCTTT.

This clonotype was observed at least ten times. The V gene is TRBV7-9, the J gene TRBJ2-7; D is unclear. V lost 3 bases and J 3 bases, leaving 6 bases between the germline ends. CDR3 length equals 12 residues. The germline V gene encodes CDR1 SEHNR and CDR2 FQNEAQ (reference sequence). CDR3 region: CASSLYSYEQYF. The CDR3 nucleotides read TGTGCCAGCAGCTTGTACAGCTACGAGCAGTACTTC.

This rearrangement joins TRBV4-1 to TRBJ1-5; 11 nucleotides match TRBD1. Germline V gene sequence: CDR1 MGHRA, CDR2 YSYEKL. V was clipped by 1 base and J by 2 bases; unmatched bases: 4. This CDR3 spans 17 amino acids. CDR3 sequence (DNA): TGCGCCAGCAGCCAAGGAGGACAGGGGGCCCGCAATCAGCCCCAGCATTTT. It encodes CASSQGGQGARNQPQHF.

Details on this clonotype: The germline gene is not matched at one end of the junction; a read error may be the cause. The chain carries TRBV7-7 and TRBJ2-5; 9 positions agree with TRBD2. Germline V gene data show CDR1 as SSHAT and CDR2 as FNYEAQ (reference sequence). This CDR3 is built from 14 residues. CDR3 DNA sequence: TGTGCTAGCAGCATGGGACTAGCCTCGGAGACCCAGTACTTC. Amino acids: CASSMGLASETQYF.